These 2 T cell receptor beta chains were all obtained from the same sample, sequenced in a study of blood T cell repertoires in COVID-19 (dated by TCRdb to the early 2020s). The library relied on the immunoSEQ multiplex PCR assay. TCRdb took over this immuneACCESS table, retaining in-frame rearrangements with V and J assigned. Such tables are incomplete; in checked studies, under half of the missing clones stem from an unresolved V gene, and the remainder is unexplained. This sample gives 200,000 or so clones in total; 85% to 90% of them show up just once. The ten top clones hold under 4% of the sample. The sample consisted of PBMCs or T cells enriched from blood (not recorded which). All receptors come from a young woman in a cohort exposed to, infected with or recovered from COVID-19 (not recorded which).

This chain connects TRBV19 to TRBJ1-2; unclear D gene. Germline V gene sequence: CDR1 LNHDA, CDR2 SQIVND (reference sequence). Trimming removed 7 bases from V and 3 bases from J, with 12 bases in between. There are 13 residues in the CDR3. CDR3 sequence reads: CASTDAGYYGYTF. The DNA of the CDR3 is TGTGCCAGTACCGACGCGGGGTACTATGGCTACACCTTC.

J is TRBJ2-1 and V is TRBV6-5; 11 bases fit TRBD2. The CDR3 consists of 16 residues. Germline lookup yields CDR1 MNHEY and CDR2 SVGAGI. J gave up 4 bases and V 0 bases, and 2 bases lay outside the gene matches. CDR3 DNA: TGTGCCAGCAGTTACTCCGGGACTAGCGGATACAATGAGCAGTTCTTC. It encodes CASSYSGTSGYNEQFF.